This T cell receptor beta chain was captured by sequencing in a study of blood T cell repertoires in COVID-19. Study in general: The United States, Italy and Spain provided the acute and convalescent COVID-19 samples. Nucleic acid was either cDNA or gDNA, and it came from T cells, B-cell-depleted T cells, or PBMCs.

The V gene lost 6 bases and the J gene lost 10 bases, with 12 bases spanning the gap. This CDR3 has 11 residues. How the authors handled the data: Estimates of nucleated cell counts were drawn from the amplification of reference gene primers. TCRdb's copy holds only in-frame clones and misses some; the assay was immunoSEQ multiplex PCR. V, J and clone size were drawn from that table, and D and trimming were deduced from the DNA. Of roughly 100,000 clones in the sample, about 85% were seen once. This TCR came from a man in his fifties or sixties with acute or convalescent COVID-19. The genes are TRBV12-3 or TRBV12-4 and TRBJ1-2; no firm D call. Sequencing used peripheral blood. CDR3 loop: CASSLAAFYTF. The CDR3 DNA follows: TGTGCCAGCAGCCTAGCGGCCTTCTACACCTTC.